This TCR beta chain was identified during a study of CD8 T cells in ankylosing spondylitis. The study's findings and limits: Within ankylosing spondylitis blood, a TCR beta motif made up of seven or eight highly homologous variants appeared to be characteristic.

MiXCR was run by TCRdb on the 5' RACE reads, yielding one entry per CDR3 protein. The sample holds over 150,000 distinct CDR3 sequences, roughly 18% seen once. As regards this clonotype: Its antigen is currently unknown.

Trimming removed 3 bases from V and 4 bases from J; junction bases left unmatched: 1. This CDR3 is built from 15 residues. The germline gives CDR1 SGHAT, CDR2 FQNNGV. The chain has TRBV11-2 and TRBJ2-5; TRBD2 matches 14 bases. The sample was blood, either unsorted or a sorted T cell fraction (not recorded which). This clonotype was obtained from a male donor aged 10 to 35 with ankylosing spondylitis or in good health (not recorded which). Written as DNA, the CDR3 is TGTGCCAGCAGCTTGGGGACTAGCGGGGGAGAGACCCAGTACTTC. Protein sequence: CASSLGTSGGETQYF.